This paragraph covers one T cell receptor beta chain sequence. The data were taken from a study of blood T cell repertoires in COVID-19. Per the germline V gene, CDR1 is SGHAT and CDR2 is FQNNGV. The CDR3 is 17 residues long. Trimming cost V 5 bases and J 1 base; bases outside gene matches: 7. Produced via immunoSEQ multiplex PCR; TCRdb's table is partial and in-frame only. The table records 190,000 or so clones, approximately 86% of them present only once. The sequencing sample was made of peripheral blood. This TCR derives from a woman aged 25-40 years with active or convalescent COVID-19. V is TRBV11-2 and J is TRBJ2-3; TRBD2 matches at 12 bases. CDR3 DNA sequence: TGTGCCAGCAGCCCACTAGCGGGAGGATGGGGCACAGATACGCAGTATTTT. It codes for CASSPLAGGWGTDTQYF. Full variable domain (rest looked up from reference TRBV11-2 and TRBJ2-3): EAGVAQSPRYKIIEKRQSVAFWCNPISGHATLYWYQQILGQGPKLLIQFQNNGVVDDSQLPKDRFSAERLKGVDSTLKIQPAKLEDSAVYLCASSPLAGGWGTDTQYFGPGTRLTVL.